This section outlines one T cell receptor (beta chain) sequence together with its context. Its antigen is unknown. This sample stems from a study of T cell responses to AZD1222 COVID-19 vaccine. CDR3 length: 17 residues. CDR1 is SGHVS, CDR2 FQNEAQ, per germline. Trimming cost V 1 base and J 2 bases, with 17 bases left between them. TCRdb keeps only in-frame clones here, not all; method: immunoSEQ multiplex PCR. The sample yields 140,000 or so clones, about 91% seen once. Study results and limitations: Donors were largely white British and mainly female; clonal diversity was possibly underestimated. Baseline testing showed seropositivity in only a handful of AZD1222 recipients.

The clonotype originates from an adult in good health. The chain employs TRBV7-8 and TRBJ1-2; D is uncertain. Sample: peripheral blood, taken on day 0 of AZD1222 vaccination. The CDR3 sequence is CASSLEAVGLGNYGYTF. In nucleotides, the CDR3 is TGTGCCAGCAGCTTAGAAGCTGTGGGCCTCGGAAACTATGGCTACACCTTC.